The 16 T cell receptor beta chains below were found in one sample sequenced in a study of shared clonotypes between healthy human individuals. Sequencing was performed with immunoSEQ multiplex PCR; in TCRdb, only in-frame clones are kept and a portion is missing. Here the sample spans some 500,000 clones, 79% being singletons. The specimen was PBMCs. Receptors were obtained from a middle-aged woman in good health. Some clones in this sample may be carry-over from other donors' samples.

V usage is TRBV2 and J usage is TRBJ2-5; maybe TRBD2 (5 bases). The J call may be faulty, since TRBJ2-7 better matches the DNA end. Germline loops: CDR1 SNHLY, CDR2 FYNNEI. CDR3 length: 14 amino acids. CDR3: CASSGLAEAYEQYF. CDR3 in DNA: TGTGCCAGCTCGGGCCTAGCCGAAGCCTACGAGCAGTACTTC.

This clone was seen many times. The chain carries TRBV5-6 and TRBJ2-1, with D possibly being TRBD1 (6 bases). CDR3 length: 15 amino acids. Germline V CDR1 and CDR2: SGHDT, YYEEEE. Trimming removed 4 bases at V and 9 bases at J, with 20 bases between. The CDR3 nucleotides read TGTGCCAGCAGCCGTCCGGGGCAGGGGTGGGGTGAGCAGTTCTTC. Amino acids: CASSRPGQGWGEQFF.

In nucleotides, the CDR3 is TGCGCCAGCAGCTCGGAGGGGGGAAGAACCGGGGAGCTGTTTTTT. The encoded protein is CASSSEGGRTGELFF. The V gene is TRBV5-1, the J gene TRBJ2-2; D could derive from TRBD1 or TRBD2 (6 bases each). This CDR3 is 15 amino acids long. Deletions cut 3 bases from V and 5 bases from J, with 14 bases between. Germline lookup yields CDR1 SGHRS and CDR2 YFSETQ.

The chain employs TRBV7-3 and TRBJ2-1; perhaps D is TRBD1 or TRBD2 (5 bases each). Germline V gene lookup returns CDR1 SGHTA and CDR2 FQGTGA. Trimming removed 0 bases at V and 7 bases at J, with 16 bases between. The CDR3 is 16 residues long. The CDR3 protein is CASSLTGAGTSNEQFF. CDR3 nucleotide sequence: TGTGCCAGCAGCTTAACAGGGGCAGGGACCTCGAATGAGCAGTTCTTC.

This clone was recorded once. The chain uses TRBV28 and TRBJ1-2; 10 nucleotides align to TRBD1. This CDR3 comprises 15 residues. Germline loops: CDR1 MDHEN, CDR2 SYDVKM. The trim removed 3 bases at V and 6 bases at J, leaving 7 bases unmatched. CDR3 in amino acids: CASSLWDRGGDGYTF. For the CDR3, the DNA is TGTGCCAGCAGTTTGTGGGACAGGGGAGGCGATGGCTACACCTTC.

The genes are TRBV5-6 and TRBJ2-7; D is possibly TRBD2 (6 bases). The V and J ends lost 4 bases and 2 bases respectively, with 7 bases between them. The germline CDR1 and CDR2 sequences are SGHDT and YYEEEE. The CDR3 covers 12 residues. The CDR3 is CASSRLAYEQYF. The CDR3 DNA sequence: TGTGCCAGCAGCCGACTAGCCTACGAGCAGTACTTC.

The CDR3 is CASSPGTGDYNEQFF. Written as DNA, the CDR3 is TGTGCCAGCAGCCCCGGGACAGGTGACTACAATGAGCAGTTCTTC. The rearrangement joins TRBV7-2 to TRBJ2-1, with 8 bases matching TRBD1. V was pared by 5 bases and J by 3 bases, with 6 bases of the junction left unmatched. This CDR3 comprises 15 residues. From germline, CDR1 is SGHTA and CDR2 FQGNSA.

This chain connects TRBV15 to TRBJ2-7; TRBD1 agrees at 7 bases. This CDR3 is 20 amino acids long. Germline CDR1 is LNHNV and CDR2 is YYDKDF (reference sequence). After removal of 4 bases from V and 4 bases from J, the junction contained 25 bases not matched to a gene. The CDR3 DNA follows: TGTGCCACCAGCATAGACAGGGATTGGGGAGCTGGACCACATCGGTACGAGCAGTACTTC. It codes for CATSIDRDWGAGPHRYEQYF.

In nucleotides, the CDR3 is TGTGCCAGCAGACCCTCCTCCGACAGGCTGTGGGCTCTTTCCCAGGCCAACGTCCTGACTTTC. Translation: CASRPSSDRLWALSQANVLTF. The rearrangement joins TRBV28 to TRBJ2-6, with a weak D call TRBD1 (6 bases). Per germline, CDR1 MDHEN and CDR2 SYDVKM. Between the trimmed V and J ends, which lost 6 bases and 6 bases, there was a span of 33 bases. This CDR3 comprises 21 residues.

V usage is TRBV5-4 and J usage is TRBJ2-1; maybe TRBD1 (6 bases). The CDR3 has 15 amino acids. The germline V and J ends were trimmed by 3 bases and 4 bases, with 14 bases remaining between them. Germline CDR1 and CDR2: SGHNT and YYREEE (reference sequence). The CDR3 sequence is CASSSGASRYNEQFF. The DNA of the CDR3 is TGTGCCAGCAGCTCAGGGGCTAGCCGATACAATGAGCAGTTCTTC.

The rearrangement uses TRBV27 and TRBJ2-7; D not certain. Germline CDR1 reads MNHEY; CDR2 reads SMNVEV (reference sequence). The CDR3 totals 15 residues. The V end was cut by 2 bases, the J end by 0 bases, with 11 bases between. CDR3 loop: CASSLVQSHSYEQYF. The CDR3 bases are TGTGCCAGCAGTTTAGTACAGTCCCACTCCTACGAGCAGTACTTC.

This clone was seen a few times. The rearrangement joins TRBV6-1 to TRBJ1-2, with a tentative D call TRBD1 (5 bases). CDR3 size: 15 residues. The V end lost 1 base, the J end lost 7 bases, and 16 bases lay between the germline ends. In germline, CDR1 is MNHNS, CDR2 SASEGT. The CDR3 DNA reads as TGTGCCAGCAGTGAAGTGGCTGGGGGTCCGGGTGGCTACACCTTC. Translation gives CASSEVAGGPGGYTF.

The chain recombines TRBV6-5 with TRBJ1-4, with D possibly being TRBD1 (6 bases). Germline loops: CDR1 MNHEY, CDR2 SVGAGI. V was cut by 6 bases and J by 10 bases, with 21 bases left in between. The CDR3 runs 15 residues. The CDR3 sequence: CASSPHAGGLAKLFF. DNA for the CDR3: TGTGCCAGCAGCCCTCATGCCGGGGGGCTAGCAAAACTGTTTTTT.

V gene TRBV19 combines with J gene TRBJ2-5; D might be TRBD1 or TRBD2, each matching 5 bases. The CDR3 extends over 14 amino acids. The germline V gene encodes CDR1 LNHDA and CDR2 SQIVND (reference sequence). The V end lost 4 bases, the J end lost 9 bases, and 18 bases lay between the germline ends. DNA of the CDR3: TGTGCCAGTAGTACCTCCGGGACCCTCAACCCCCAGTACTTC. It is translated as CASSTSGTLNPQYF.

The chain is built from TRBV10-3 and TRBJ1-2, with 7 bases fitting TRBD1. Per the germline V gene, CDR1 is ENHRY and CDR2 is SYGVKD. The CDR3 is 13 amino acids. The junction had 11 bases not matched to a gene; V was cut back by 10 bases and J by 6 bases. This CDR3 is CATDATGPHGYTF. CDR3 sequence (DNA): TGTGCCACCGACGCGACAGGGCCTCATGGCTACACCTTC.

By its share, this clone is medium-sized. The chain combines TRBV2 with TRBJ2-1; TRBD2 aligns across 7 bases. The CDR3 is 14 amino acids. Per germline, CDR1 SNHLY and CDR2 FYNNEI. The J segment lost 5 bases and the V segment lost 8 bases, leaving 9 bases of the junction unmatched. CDR3 bases: TGTGCCAGCCGGGCGGGAGCCAGCCACAATGAGCAGTTCTTC. Protein sequence: CASRAGASHNEQFF.